This T cell receptor (beta chain) comes out of a study of cytomegalovirus exposure and HLA in healthy donors. Study-wide points: Researchers counted roughly 150 TCR beta chains as cytomegalovirus-associated.

This clone was seen only once. Its antigen is not identified. PCR used 60 Vbeta primers and 13 Jbeta primers. TCRdb's table, derived via immunoSEQ multiplex PCR, lists solely in-frame clones and lacks some. The sample carries about 110,000 clones, 76% recorded once. The source material was PBMCs. This receptor was identified in a young man in good health and CMV-seropositive.

The CDR3 loop is CASSRDSIYGYTF. The DNA for the CDR3 is TGTGCCAGCAGTCGGGACAGCATCTATGGCTACACCTTC. The chain recombines TRBV6-6 with TRBJ1-2; 7 nucleotides line up with TRBD1. The V and J ends lost 5 bases and 4 bases, in that order; junction bases with no gene match: 4. Germline CDR1 and CDR2: MNHNY and SVGAGI (reference sequence). The CDR3 has 13 amino acids.